The TCR beta chain described here comes from a study of early T cells in non-severe SARS-CoV-2 infection. Germline CDR1 MNHEY, CDR2 SMNVEV (reference sequence). The CDR3 contains 15 residues. The ends were cut back, 1 base at V and 4 bases at J, with 13 bases in the middle. TCRdb analysed the 5' RACE reads with MiXCR anew, one entry per CDR3 protein. This table holds about 60,000 distinct CDR3 sequences, around 9.3% found once. The chain uses TRBV27 and TRBJ1-1, with a possible D match to TRBD1 (5 bases). Material: whole blood. This clonotype originated in an adult who was a healthcare worker with PCR-confirmed SARS-CoV-2 infection or an uninfected control (not recorded which). The CDR3 region is CASSLLSGGGTEAFF. The DNA for the CDR3 is TGTGCCAGCAGTTTATTGTCTGGCGGGGGCACTGAAGCTTTCTTT.